This TCR beta chain came from a study of blood T cells in healthy people across ages. CDR3 length equals 21 residues. Between the trimmed V and J ends, which lost 0 bases and 0 bases, there was a span of 21 bases. Germline V CDR1 and CDR2: LGHNA, YNFKEQ. Through a sample-barcoded 5' primer and a J-beta primer mix, a second PCR was run for 7 to 11 cycles. TCRdb passed the 5' RACE reads through MiXCR, listing each CDR3 protein once. The top ten hold less than 2.5% of the sample, which has roughly 2 million distinct CDR3 sequences, about 49% seen once. The chain links TRBV4-2 to TRBJ2-6; D is perhaps TRBD2 (6 bases). Sequencing was done on a sample of blood. This sequence was found in a woman aged 40 to 50 in good health. CDR3 sequence (DNA): TGTGCCAGCAGCCAAGAGGGGGACGTCCTCACGGGGGTCTCTGGGGCCAACGTCCTGACTTTC. Protein sequence: CASSQEGDVLTGVSGANVLTF.